Sequencing of this T cell receptor (beta chain) was carried out in a study of blood T cells in healthy people across ages. With a J-beta primer mix and a sample-barcoded 5' primer, a second PCR ran roughly 6 to 11 cycles. In TCRdb, the 5' RACE reads were re-called with MiXCR into one record per CDR3 protein. Of hundreds of thousands of distinct CDR3 sequences listed, approximately 44% are singletons. The V gene's germline CDR1 is SGHRS and CDR2 YFSETQ. V was pared by 4 bases and J by 4 bases, with 15 bases between. The CDR3 has 14 residues. This clonotype was seen a few times. This clonotype originated in a man in his sixties in good health. The sample comprised blood. The rearrangement uses TRBV5-1 and TRBJ2-7; perhaps TRBD1 as D (6 bases). The chain's CDR3 is CASSILDRRYEQYF. CDR3 sequence (DNA): TGCGCCAGCAGCATACTCGACAGGAGATACGAGCAGTACTTC.